The 6 T cell receptor beta chains given below trace back to one sample, sequenced in a study of glioma-infiltrating T cells. The iRepertoire nested amplicon-rescue multiplex PCR amplified TCR alpha and beta CDR3s from RNA. TCRdb fed the multiplex PCR reads into MiXCR, producing one record per CDR3 protein. Altogether about 130,000 distinct CDR3 sequences are present, approximately 24% being singletons, with the ten largest covering 27%. Sample: glioma tissue, nonneoplastic brain tissue, or PBMCs (not recorded which). The source is a human donor with low-grade glioma or glioblastoma, undergoing nonglioma brain surgery, or in good health (not recorded which).

Here the CDR3 reads CASSPGTAPGNTIYF. CDR3 DNA sequence: TGTGCCAGCAGCCCCGGGACAGCGCCCGGAAACACCATATATTTT. The chain uses TRBV7-2 and TRBJ1-3, with 7 bases fitting TRBD1. The CDR3 is 15 amino acids. V was pared by 5 bases and J by 4 bases, with 8 bases of the junction left unmatched. CDR1 SGHTA and CDR2 FQGNSA come from the germline V gene.

This clonotype was seen a few times. This chain joins TRBV20-1 and TRBJ1-5; 10 positions match TRBD1. Germline CDR1 reads DFQATT; CDR2 reads SNEGSKA (reference sequence). CDR3 length equals 15 residues. V gave up 3 bases and J gave up 5 bases; unmatched junction bases: 7. The DNA of the CDR3 is TGCAGTGCTAGGATGGACAGGGGGAGGTATCAGCCCCAGCATTTT. Translation gives CSARMDRGRYQPQHF.

This chain links TRBV7-6 with TRBJ1-1, with D hard to call. CDR1 and CDR2 from the germline V gene are SGHVS and FNYEAQ. The CDR3 length is 16 residues. Between the trimmed V and J ends, which lost 5 bases and 0 bases, there was a span of 16 bases. The CDR3 DNA reads as TGTGCCAGCAGCCCCTGTGGAGGAGCATTGAACACTGAAGCTTTCTTT. This sequence encodes CASSPCGGALNTEAFF.

This clonotype occurred a few times. The V gene is TRBV29-1, the J gene TRBJ1-1; D gene uncertain. Trimming shortened V by 6 bases and J by 1 base, and 15 bases separated the two germline ends. The CDR3 is 14 amino acids. Per the germline V gene, CDR1 is SQVTM and CDR2 is ANQGSEA. CDR3 in DNA: TGCAGCGTGGAACCGCAGGTGACGAACACTGAAGCTTTCTTT. It translates to CSVEPQVTNTEAFF.

The table lists this clonotype with many counts. The CDR3: CASSYELGVPNTGELFF. The CDR3 bases are TGTGCCAGCAGCTACGAATTAGGGGTTCCGAACACCGGGGAGCTGTTTTTT. The genes are TRBV7-7 and TRBJ2-2; D is possibly TRBD1 (5 bases). Looked up from germline, CDR1 is SSHAT and CDR2 is FNYEAQ (reference sequence). V gave up 4 bases and J gave up 0 bases, with 15 bases separating them. The CDR3 spans 17 residues.

V usage is TRBV20-1 and J usage is TRBJ1-3; the D is unclear. Germline V gene lookup returns CDR1 DFQATT and CDR2 SNEGSKA (reference sequence). The CDR3 sequence is 15 residues long. The DNA for the CDR3 is TGCAGCGCCCCGAAGTTCGGTAGCTCTGGAAACACCATATATTTT. Translation: CSAPKFGSSGNTIYF.